One sample yielded the 4 T cell receptor beta chains listed below, sequenced in a study of blood T cell repertoires in COVID-19. Clones were read by immunoSEQ multiplex PCR, and TCRdb kept only the in-frame ones, dropping some. The top ten clones hold about 6.9% of a sample with around 250,000 clones, roughly 85% of them seen once. The sequenced sample consisted of PBMCs or T cells enriched from blood (not recorded which). All receptors derive from a woman in her forties or fifties who had been exposed to COVID-19.

The rearrangement links TRBV5-4 to TRBJ2-1; 7 nucleotides line up with TRBD2. Per germline, CDR1 SGHNT and CDR2 YYREEE (reference sequence). This CDR3 region has 15 residues. The V and J ends lost 5 bases and 1 base, in that order; junction bases with no gene match: 6. The CDR3 DNA reads as TGTGCCAGCAGTTCCTTGCGGGAGTCCTACAATGAGCAGTTCTTC. Residues: CASSSLRESYNEQFF.

The V and J genes are TRBV19 and TRBJ1-5; 7 positions agree with TRBD1. The CDR3 sequence is 15 residues long. V trimming: 9 bases; J trimming: 1 base; junction bases outside the gene matches: 9. Germline V lookup: CDR1 LNHDA, CDR2 SQIVND (reference sequence). Here the CDR3 DNA reads TGTGCCAGCTCAACAGGGGTGGTGAGCAATCAGCCCCAGCATTTT. Amino acids: CASSTGVVSNQPQHF.

The chain uses TRBV5-5 and TRBJ2-3; TRBD1 might be the D (6 bases). This CDR3 is built from 14 residues. Germline CDR1 and CDR2: SGHKS and YYEKEE (reference sequence). V was shortened by 4 bases and J by 4 bases, with 13 bases between the two germline ends. In DNA form, the CDR3 reads TGTGCCAGCAGCCGAGGGACAACCTCAGATACGCAGTATTTT. This translates into CASSRGTTSDTQYF.

This clone is a singleton in its sample. The chain is built from TRBV27 and TRBJ1-2, with TRBD1 as a possible D gene (5 bases). CDR1 and CDR2 (germline): MNHEY, SMNVEV (reference sequence). The germline V and J ends were trimmed by 5 bases and 5 bases, with 12 bases remaining between them. CDR3 length: 13 amino acids. The CDR3 DNA reads TGTGCCAGCAGTGGACCCACAGGATATGGCTACACCTTC. Protein: CASSGPTGYGYTF.